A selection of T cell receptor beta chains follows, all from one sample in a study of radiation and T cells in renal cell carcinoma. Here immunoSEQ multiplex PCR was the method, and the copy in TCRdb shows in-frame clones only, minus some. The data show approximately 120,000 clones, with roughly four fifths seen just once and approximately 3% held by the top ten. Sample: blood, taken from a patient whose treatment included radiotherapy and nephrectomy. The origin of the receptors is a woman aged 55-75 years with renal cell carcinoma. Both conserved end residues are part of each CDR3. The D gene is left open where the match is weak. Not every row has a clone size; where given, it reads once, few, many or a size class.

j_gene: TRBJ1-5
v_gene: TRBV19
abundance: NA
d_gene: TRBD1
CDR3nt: TGTGCCAGTAGTTTACAGGGGGACAAGAGCAATCAGCCCCAGCATTTT
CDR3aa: CASSLQGDKSNQPQHF

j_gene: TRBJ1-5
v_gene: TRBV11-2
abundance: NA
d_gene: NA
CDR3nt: TGTGCCAGCAGTCCAGACAATCAGCCCCAGCATTTT
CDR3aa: CASSPDNQPQHF

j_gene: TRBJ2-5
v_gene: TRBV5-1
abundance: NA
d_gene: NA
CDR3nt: TGCGCCAGCAGCTTGCAGGGCGAATCAGAGACCCAGTACTTC
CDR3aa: CASSLQGESETQYF

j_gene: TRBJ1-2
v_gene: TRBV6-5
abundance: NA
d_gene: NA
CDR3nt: TGTGCCAGCAGTTACTCCCGGGACCCCTATGGCTACACCTTC
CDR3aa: CASSYSRDPYGYTF

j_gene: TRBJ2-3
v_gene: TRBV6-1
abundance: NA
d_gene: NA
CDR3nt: TGTGCCAGCAGTGAAGTAGCCACAGATACGCAGTATTTT
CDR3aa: CASSEVATDTQYF

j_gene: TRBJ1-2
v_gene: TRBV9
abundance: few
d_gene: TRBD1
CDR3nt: TGTGCCAGCGACGTGGACAGGGCTAACTATGGCTACACCTTC
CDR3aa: CASDVDRANYGYTF

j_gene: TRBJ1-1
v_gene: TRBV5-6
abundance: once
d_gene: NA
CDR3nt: TGTGCCAGCAGCTCTATCGGCCTGAACACTGAAGCTTTCTTT
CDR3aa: CASSSIGLNTEAFF

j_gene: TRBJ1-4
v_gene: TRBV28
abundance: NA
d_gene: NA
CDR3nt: TGTGCCAGCAGCCAGGGGTCTACTAATGAAAAACTGTTTTTT
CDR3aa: CASSQGSTNEKLFF

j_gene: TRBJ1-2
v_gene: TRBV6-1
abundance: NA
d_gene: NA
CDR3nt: TGTGCCAGCAGTGAAGCGCTTCAGGGCTACACCTTC
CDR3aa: CASSEALQGYTF

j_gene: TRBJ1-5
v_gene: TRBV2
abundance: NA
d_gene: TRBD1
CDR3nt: TGTGCCAGCAATCGCGACAGGACAGGGGTCGGTCAGCCCCAGCATTTT
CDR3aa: CASNRDRTGVGQPQHF

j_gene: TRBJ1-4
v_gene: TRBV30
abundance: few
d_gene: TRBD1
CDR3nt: TGTGCCTGGAGTGAGGGACAGGGCGATGAAAAACTGTTTTTT
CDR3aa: CAWSEGQGDEKLFF

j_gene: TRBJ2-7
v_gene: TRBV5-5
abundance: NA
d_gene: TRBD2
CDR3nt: TGTGCCAGCAGCTTGGCCACGGGCGGGGGGGCTCTTTACGAGCAGTACTTC
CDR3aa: CASSLATGGGALYEQYF

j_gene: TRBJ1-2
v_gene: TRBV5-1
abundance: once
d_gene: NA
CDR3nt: TGCGCCAGCAGCTCGGACAGCAACTATGGCTACACCTTC
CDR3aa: CASSSDSNYGYTF